Listed here are 17 T cell receptor beta chains from one sample, sequenced in a study of monozygotic twins with inflammatory bowel disease. TCRdb re-called the 5' RACE reads; every CDR3 protein appears as one record, without DNA. The sample has 300,000 to 400,000 distinct CDR3 sequences; the top ten hold approximately 2.4%. Sequencing was carried out using blood. The source of these receptors is a human donor with ulcerative colitis or Crohn's disease, or a healthy co-twin of an affected twin (not recorded which).

This sequence joins TRBV24-1 and TRBJ2-3. From germline, CDR1 is KGHDR and CDR2 SFDVKD. The CDR3 runs to 18 residues. The CDR3: CATSDASYGRTSTDTQYF.

This rearrangement joins TRBV7-2 to TRBJ1-1; TCRdb selects TRBD1, and the lack of DNA leaves this call unchecked. Germline V gene lookup returns CDR1 SGHTA and CDR2 FQGNSA. CDR3 size: 13 residues. The CDR3 is CASRDTRPTEAFF.

The chain carries TRBV19 and TRBJ1-4; the D gene TCRdb calls, TRBD1, cannot be checked with no DNA. CDR1 is LNHDA, CDR2 SQIVND, per germline (reference sequence). This CDR3 has 14 amino acids. CDR3 sequence reads: CASTPGRLNEKLFF.

V and J are TRBV5-1 and TRBJ2-7; TCRdb designates TRBD1, a call that cannot be tested without DNA. Germline V gives CDR1 SGHRS, CDR2 YFSETQ. The CDR3 consists of 17 residues. The CDR3 is CASSRAPGQGRTYEQYF.

This CDR3 reads CSAAPGLGQPQHF. This chain uses TRBV20-1 with TRBJ1-5; as DNA is missing, the TRBD1 call by TCRdb cannot be tested. Germline V gives CDR1 DFQATT, CDR2 SNEGSKA (reference sequence). CDR3 size: 13 residues.

CDR3 sequence: CASGKRGGFTEAFF. V usage is TRBV12-3 or TRBV12-4 and J usage is TRBJ1-1; the D call of TRBD1 rests on TCRdb alone, since no DNA is present to check it. This CDR3 comprises 14 residues.

CDR3 region: CASSPSGNSPLHF. J is TRBJ1-6 and V is TRBV18. CDR1 and CDR2 (germline): KGHSH, LQKENI. This CDR3 has 13 amino acids.

This rearrangement joins TRBV9 to TRBJ1-6; TCRdb designates TRBD1, a call that cannot be tested without DNA. The germline V gene encodes CDR1 SGDLS and CDR2 YYNGEE. This CDR3 has 16 residues. The chain's CDR3 is CASSPQQGSYNSPLHF.

This chain links TRBV7-8 with TRBJ2-7; TCRdb lists TRBD1, though no DNA is available to test this call. The CDR3 covers 13 residues. Germline lookup yields CDR1 SGHVS and CDR2 FQNEAQ. CDR3 region: CASSLFPGYEQYF.

This chain connects TRBV4-1 to TRBJ1-5. CDR3 length equals 16 residues. The germline CDR1 and CDR2 sequences are MGHRA and YSYEKL. CDR3 sequence: CASSLTSGTTNQPQHF.

The rearrangement joins TRBV7-9 to TRBJ1-2; TCRdb picks TRBD1, but there is no DNA to check that call. The CDR3 runs to 16 residues. Germline V gene lookup returns CDR1 SEHNR and CDR2 FQNEAQ (reference sequence). This CDR3 is CASSQPMSGRDYGYTF.

The chain carries TRBV12-3 or TRBV12-4 and TRBJ2-3; there is no DNA to check the TCRdb D call of TRBD1. The CDR3 length is 14 residues. The CDR3: CASSGQGTTDTQYF.

This chain links TRBV6-1 with TRBJ2-7; TCRdb names TRBD1, which stays unverified in the absence of DNA. The CDR3 is 14 amino acids. Germline V lookup: CDR1 MNHNS, CDR2 SASEGT. CDR3 region: CASSTLDTTYEQYF.

This sequence joins TRBV7-9 and TRBJ1-1; TCRdb proposes TRBD1, but this gene call is untestable without DNA. CDR1 and CDR2 (germline): SEHNR, FQNEAQ (reference sequence). The CDR3 has 13 amino acids. Here the CDR3 reads CASSHGTTTEAFF.

The chain carries TRBV7-2 and TRBJ2-7; checking the TCRdb D call of TRBD1 is not possible without DNA. This CDR3 comprises 16 residues. In germline, CDR1 is SGHTA, CDR2 FQGNSA. CDR3 region: CASSLGPGGGSYEQYF.

V and J are TRBV5-1 and TRBJ1-1. Germline V gene lookup returns CDR1 SGHRS and CDR2 YFSETQ. There are 13 residues in the CDR3. CDR3 loop: CASSHVPSTEAFF.

V gene TRBV11-2 combines with J gene TRBJ1-4; as DNA is missing, the TRBD1 call by TCRdb cannot be tested. The CDR3 has 18 residues. Germline-derived CDR1 and CDR2 are SGHAT and FQNNGV. This chain's CDR3 is CASSLVFIGTGPYEKLFF.